This TCR beta chain was identified in a study of vaccination and CD4 T cells after COVID-19. Overall study context: Taking of post-vaccine samples occurred a median 72 days after dose two (range 14 to 241). In the control cultures, a CEFX pool, an HIV-1 Nef pool, or no peptide was supplied.

Scientists ran DNA taken from cultured CD4+ T cells through the Oncomine TCR Beta short-read assay for sequencing. Genomic DNA from cultured CD4+ T cells was extracted. MiXCR, run by TCRdb on the PCR reads, gives a single entry per CDR3 protein. Of roughly 20,000 distinct CDR3 sequences in the sample, around four fifths were seen once. For this clonotype: Its antigen remains unidentified.

The CDR3 runs to 15 residues. Trimming at V came to 5 bases and at J to 1 base, leaving 7 bases not matched to a gene. The germline V gene has CDR1 SEHNR and CDR2 FQNEAQ (reference sequence). Specified treatment: approximately 9-day PBMC culture with coronavirus spike peptide pools or control peptides (ViraFEST assay). The material was CD4+ T cells from blood, cultured in vitro, obtained after SARS-CoV-2 vaccination. The chain recombines TRBV7-9 with TRBJ2-5; 7 bases fit TRBD1. This sequence was found in a human donor who received a COVID-19 vaccine. The CDR3 nucleotides are TGTGCCAGCAGCCCACAGGGGACCACCCAAGAGACCCAGTACTTC. The encoded protein is CASSPQGTTQETQYF.